Included here is one T cell receptor (beta chain) sequence, with context. The target antigen is unknown. V was cut by 2 bases and J by 9 bases, with 12 bases left in between. There are 13 residues in the CDR3. The germline CDR1 and CDR2 sequences are SGDLS and YYNGEE. The donors were all Caucasian adults (living in Nashville, Tennessee). CD4+ cells yielded CD45RA+ naive and CD45RA-negative memory subsets. The source of the sample is a study of shared clonotypes between healthy human individuals. Regarding the study as a whole: Clonotypes which were not shared had lower generation probabilities than clonotypes that all four donors shared.

Investigators spread the genomic DNA of each subset evenly over several immunoSEQ plates. Assay used: immunoSEQ multiplex PCR; TCRdb lists only in-frame clones, some missing. Among 1.6 million or so clones listed, roughly 96% were seen once. This sequence joins TRBV9 and TRBJ2-1; a possible D gene is TRBD2 (5 bases). Sequencing input: naive CD4+ T cells sorted from blood. Documented subset: CD45RA+ positively selected. This TCR was sampled from a man aged 30-40 years in good health. The CDR3 is CASSVAGEGEQFF. The CDR3 DNA reads TGTGCCAGCAGCGTCGCGGGCGAGGGTGAGCAGTTCTTC. Complete variable domain (other parts from reference TRBV9 and TRBJ2-1): DSGVTQTPKHLITATGQRVTLRCSPRSGDLSVYWYQQSLDQGLQFLIQYYNGEERAKGNILERFSAQQFPDLHSELNLSSLELGDSALYFCASSVAGEGEQFFGPGTRLTVL.